The 14 T cell receptor beta chains in this list originate from one sample, sequenced in a study of T cells in Graves' hyperthyroidism and ophthalmopathy. It was RNA transcripts that yielded the amplified TCR beta CDR3 regions. An initial round of RT-PCR targeting the TCR CDR3 relied on the HTBI primer set. Each CDR3 protein gets one entry after TCRdb re-called the multiplex PCR reads with MiXCR. The repertoire holds some 440,000 distinct CDR3 sequences, 15% to 19% seen once, with just under 8% in the top ten. Material for sequencing was blood. All receptors come from a woman in her late teens or twenties with Graves' hyperthyroidism.

This clonotype occurred many times. The V gene is TRBV6-1, the J gene TRBJ2-5, with D possibly matching TRBD1 (5 bases). Germline values: CDR1 MNHNS, CDR2 SASEGT. This CDR3 is built from 14 residues. V lost 1 base to trimming and J lost 5 bases, with 11 bases between them. Here the CDR3 DNA reads TGTGCCAGCAGTGAAGGGGGCGCCGGGGAGACCCAGTACTTC. Protein sequence: CASSEGGAGETQYF.

This clonotype showed up many times. The chain recombines TRBV2 with TRBJ1-5; TRBD1 is a possible D gene (6 bases). This CDR3 contains 13 residues. The ends were cut back, 6 bases at V and 5 bases at J, with 11 bases in the middle. CDR1 is SNHLY, CDR2 FYNNEI, per germline. The CDR3 protein is CASSRDTYQPQHF. Here the CDR3 DNA reads TGTGCCAGCAGCCGGGACACGTATCAGCCCCAGCATTTT.

The genes are TRBV13 and TRBJ1-2; no clear D gene. CDR3 length: 17 residues. Trimming removed 6 bases at V and 5 bases at J, with 25 bases between. Germline V lookup: CDR1 PRHDT, CDR2 FYEKMQ (reference sequence). The CDR3 DNA follows: TGTGCCAGCAGTTTCCCGAGGGTAGAAGGGTTAAAATATGGCTACACCTTC. The encoded protein is CASSFPRVEGLKYGYTF.

V is TRBV20-1 and J is TRBJ2-2, with 9 bases identical to TRBD2. Unmatched junction bases numbered 5, after V lost 0 bases and J lost 3 bases. Germline CDR1 DFQATT, CDR2 SNEGSKA (reference sequence). The CDR3 length is 16 residues. This CDR3 is CSARDPAGGDTGELFF. The CDR3 DNA sequence: TGCAGTGCTAGAGATCCGGCGGGGGGGGACACCGGGGAGCTGTTTTTT.

The rearrangement joins TRBV6-2 or TRBV6-3 to TRBJ1-1; no firm D call. CDR3 length equals 13 residues. Germline-derived CDR1 and CDR2 are MNHEY and SVGEGT. Trimming cost V 6 bases and J 1 base, with 9 bases left between them. The CDR3 sequence is CASRRGRNTEAFF. In nucleotides, the CDR3 is TGTGCCAGCAGGAGAGGGAGGAACACTGAAGCTTTCTTT.

This clonotype was recorded many times. J is TRBJ1-6 and V is TRBV5-8; 9 nucleotides line up with TRBD1. The germline V gene encodes CDR1 SGHTS and CDR2 YDEGEE. CDR3 size: 16 residues. The V segment lost 4 bases and the J segment 3 bases; nucleotides outside the gene matches: 5. Here the CDR3 reads CASSPDRGYYNSPLHF. In nucleotides, the CDR3 is TGTGCCAGCAGCCCCGACAGGGGGTACTATAATTCACCCCTCCACTTT.

The sample holds many counts of this clonotype. The V and J genes are TRBV4-2 and TRBJ2-7, with TRBD2 as a possible D gene (5 bases). V dropped 4 bases and J dropped 4 bases, with 11 bases sitting between them. Germline CDR1 LGHNA, CDR2 YNFKEQ. The CDR3 runs to 13 residues. The chain's CDR3 is CASSPELAYEQYF. The CDR3 nucleotides read TGTGCCAGCAGCCCCGAGCTAGCATACGAGCAGTACTTC.

The chain uses TRBV29-1 and TRBJ2-7; D may be TRBD1 or TRBD2 (5 bases each). This CDR3 has 12 residues. V lost 6 bases, J lost 0 bases, and 9 bases lay in between. Germline-derived CDR1 and CDR2 are SQVTM and ANQGSEA. CDR3 amino acids: CSVRDLSYEQYF. The CDR3 DNA is TGCAGCGTCCGGGACCTCTCCTACGAGCAGTACTTC.

The J gene is TRBJ1-5, the V gene TRBV6-1, with D uncertain. Germline-derived CDR1 and CDR2 are MNHNS and SASEGT. The CDR3 sequence is 11 residues long. Trimming took off 1 base at V and 7 bases at J, with 2 bases between the two ends. The CDR3 DNA reads as TGTGCCAGCAGTGAAGTCCAGCCCCAGCATTTT. It translates to CASSEVQPQHF.

The genes are TRBV30 and TRBJ2-2; D unclear. Trimming took off 2 bases at V and 4 bases at J, with 5 bases between the two ends. Germline CDR1 reads GTSNPN; CDR2 reads SVGIG (reference sequence). CDR3 length: 12 amino acids. CDR3 sequence reads: CAWSTVTGELFF. CDR3 sequence (DNA): TGTGCCTGGAGTACCGTCACCGGGGAGCTGTTTTTT.

Ten or more counts support this clonotype. The chain uses TRBV12-3 or TRBV12-4 and TRBJ2-7, with TRBD2 identical over 15 bases. V lost 4 bases, J lost 2 bases, and 6 bases stayed unmatched. The CDR3 spans 17 residues. The CDR3 loop reads CASSSGTSGRSTYEQYF. The CDR3 bases are TGTGCCAGCAGTTCCGGGACTAGCGGGAGGTCCACCTACGAGCAGTACTTC.

In this sample, this clonotype turned up a few times. The chain couples TRBV19 to TRBJ1-1; no clear D. The CDR3 is 14 amino acids. The V and J ends lost 7 bases and 2 bases respectively, with 14 bases between them. In germline, CDR1 is LNHDA, CDR2 SQIVND (reference sequence). The CDR3 is CASTPLLANTEAFF. CDR3 sequence (DNA): TGTGCCAGTACCCCCCTATTGGCAAACACTGAAGCTTTCTTT.

V usage is TRBV2 and J usage is TRBJ1-5; a possible D gene is TRBD1 (5 bases). CDR1 is SNHLY and CDR2 is FYNNEI in the germline V gene. Trimming removed 4 bases at V and 7 bases at J, with 14 bases between. This CDR3 spans 14 amino acids. This CDR3 is CASSGGDSGQPQHF. The CDR3 DNA reads as TGTGCCAGCAGTGGAGGGGATTCCGGGCAGCCCCAGCATTTT.

This clonotype was seen at least ten times. The chain is built from TRBV13 and TRBJ2-7, with 7 positions matching TRBD1. Germline V CDR1 and CDR2: PRHDT, FYEKMQ (reference sequence). Germline trimming cut 6 bases from V and 2 bases from J; bases unmatched to any gene: 7. This CDR3 is 14 amino acids long. The CDR3 spells CASRRGQAPYEQYF. CDR3 nucleotides: TGTGCCAGCAGACGTGGACAGGCCCCCTACGAGCAGTACTTC.